This TCR beta chain was found in a study of cytomegalovirus exposure and HLA in healthy donors. This CDR3 has 12 amino acids. CDR1 and CDR2 from the germline V gene are ENHRY and SYGVKD. V gave up 10 bases and J gave up 4 bases, with 13 bases separating them. The study ran its PCR with 60 Vbeta and 13 Jbeta primers. Produced via immunoSEQ multiplex PCR; TCRdb's table is partial and in-frame only. The sample holds some 160,000 clones, under 85% seen once. The clonotype comes from a woman in her thirties in good health and CMV-seronegative. Material: PBMCs. This chain connects TRBV10-3 to TRBJ1-2; TRBD1 might be the D (6 bases). For the CDR3, the DNA is TGTGCCAGTACTGGGACAAGCTATGGCTACACCTTC. It yields the protein CASTGTSYGYTF.